This T cell receptor beta chain comes out of a study of OX40 agonist ivuxolimab in advanced cancers. The wider study: Ivuxolimab is an agonistic anti-OX40 (CD134) antibody, and patients were treated with it. The patients received ivuxolimab by intravenous route every 2 weeks at 0.01 to 10 mg/kg. Three dose-escalation patients had partial responses: one with hepatocellular carcinoma and two with cutaneous melanoma.

The assay was immunoSEQ multiplex PCR, and TCRdb's table has in-frame clones only and misses some. The sample includes about 44,000 clones, about 90% seen only once; the top ten take roughly 43%. Study conclusions and caveats: Both blood CD4+ and CD8+ T cells showed clonal growth by week 6 at 0.1 to 3.0 mg/kg.

Concerning this clone: Antigen specificity is unknown.

The germline V gene has CDR1 LGHNA and CDR2 YSLEER. The length of the CDR3 is 18 residues. V was clipped by 4 bases and J by 4 bases; unmatched bases: 13. Source: CD4+ or CD8+ T cells sorted from blood, taken in a trial of the OX40 agonist ivuxolimab. The TCR originated in an adult with an advanced solid tumor such as melanoma, head and neck, liver or kidney cancer. The chain joins TRBV4-3 to TRBJ2-3; the match to TRBD2 covers 11 bases. CDR3 in amino acids: CASSRRWTLAGEPDTQYF. CDR3 DNA sequence: TGCGCCAGCAGCCGAAGATGGACACTAGCGGGGGAGCCAGATACGCAGTATTTT.